Below, 15 T cell receptor beta chains from the same sample are listed, as sequenced in a study of high-grade serous ovarian cancer treatment subgroups. Tumor samples were obtained before definitive surgery or chemotherapy. Data came from immunoSEQ multiplex PCR; TCRdb stores just in-frame clones and leaves some out. This table has 7,000 to 10,000 clones, 76% appearing once. Input material: tumor tissue. Every receptor here comes from a human donor with high-grade serous ovarian cancer.

V is TRBV28 and J is TRBJ2-5, with 11 bases matching TRBD2. Germline V gene lookup returns CDR1 MDHEN and CDR2 SYDVKM. CDR3 length: 15 residues. The junction had 4 bases not matched to a gene; V was cut back by 2 bases and J by 5 bases. CDR3 in DNA: TGTGCCAGCAGTTTAGGGACTAGCGGTTGGGAGACCCAGTACTTC. Translation gives CASSLGTSGWETQYF.

V usage is TRBV10-3 and J usage is TRBJ1-4, with 9 bases that match TRBD1. The CDR3 runs 17 residues. Unmatched junction bases numbered 5, after V lost 3 bases and J lost 0 bases. Germline loops: CDR1 ENHRY, CDR2 SYGVKD. CDR3 loop: CAISDPGQGATNEKLFF. Here the CDR3 DNA reads TGTGCCATCAGTGACCCGGGACAGGGCGCAACTAATGAAAAACTGTTTTTT.

The chain is built from TRBV29-1 and TRBJ1-1; D is uncertain. The CDR3 length is 10 residues. Trimming removed 8 bases at V and 3 bases at J, with 7 bases between. From germline, CDR1 is SQVTM and CDR2 ANQGSEA. The CDR3 loop reads CSIHHTEAFF. DNA for the CDR3: TGCAGCATCCACCACACTGAAGCTTTCTTT.

V gene TRBV9 combines with J gene TRBJ2-2; D unresolved. V lost 0 bases, J lost 2 bases, and 5 bases lay in between. In germline, CDR1 is SGDLS, CDR2 YYNGEE. The CDR3 extends over 14 amino acids. CDR3 in DNA: TGTGCCAGCAGCGTAGGTCTTAACACCGGGGAGCTGTTTTTT. It codes for CASSVGLNTGELFF.

The chain recombines TRBV5-5 with TRBJ1-2; TRBD1 is a possible D gene (5 bases). CDR3 size: 15 residues. Germline assignment: CDR1 SGHKS and CDR2 YYEKEE (reference sequence). The germline V and J ends were trimmed by 4 bases and 8 bases, with 21 bases remaining between them. As DNA, the CDR3 is TGTGCCAGCAGCCGGCGACAGCTACTCGCTGAGGGCTACACCTTC. The encoded protein is CASSRRQLLAEGYTF.

The rearrangement links TRBV7-6 to TRBJ1-6; 7 nucleotides match TRBD1. This CDR3 contains 16 residues. Germline V lookup: CDR1 SGHVS, CDR2 FNYEAQ. Trimming at V came to 5 bases and at J to 5 bases, leaving 9 bases not matched to a gene. CDR3 DNA: TGTGCCAGCAGCCCCAGGGGGGGGTCGAATAATTCACCCCTCCACTTT. This codes for CASSPRGGSNNSPLHF.

The chain joins TRBV7-9 to TRBJ1-1; D call uncertain. The length of the CDR3 is 17 residues. Trimming removed 11 bases at V and 2 bases at J, with 27 bases between. Germline loops: CDR1 SEHNR, CDR2 FQNEAQ (reference sequence). The CDR3 DNA is TGTGCCGCCAGCACCTCGACTACATCCGGGGTAAACACTGAAGCTTTCTTT. It specifies CAASTSTTSGVNTEAFF.

The V gene is TRBV11-2, the J gene TRBJ2-7; D remains ambiguous. This CDR3 region has 11 residues. V shed 3 bases and J shed 5 bases, with 5 bases lying between them. Germline CDR1 SGHAT, CDR2 FQNNGV. CDR3 sequence: CASSFNDEQYF. For the CDR3, the DNA is TGTGCCAGCAGCTTTAACGACGAGCAGTACTTC.

The chain recombines TRBV5-1 with TRBJ2-3; TRBD1 might be the D (5 bases). V gave up 0 bases and J gave up 9 bases, with 17 bases separating them. This CDR3 has 15 amino acids. Germline V gives CDR1 SGHRS, CDR2 YFSETQ. The CDR3 reads CASSLGGRPMETQYF. The CDR3 coding sequence is TGCGCCAGCAGCTTGGGGGGCCGCCCAATGGAAACGCAGTATTTT.

Only one count was recorded for this clone. This sequence joins TRBV27 and TRBJ1-6; D not certain. The CDR3 is 15 amino acids. The ends were cut back, 6 bases at V and 0 bases at J, with 9 bases in the middle. Germline CDR1 is MNHEY and CDR2 is SMNVEV (reference sequence). The CDR3 nucleotides are TGTGCCAGCAGAGGGAGCAGCTCCTATAATTCACCCCTCCACTTT. This translates into CASRGSSSYNSPLHF.

The chain is built from TRBV6-6 and TRBJ2-1; TRBD2 matches at 10 bases. Trimming cost V 4 bases and J 5 bases; bases outside gene matches: 2. The CDR3 is 14 residues long. Germline V gene sequence: CDR1 MNHNY, CDR2 SVGAGI (reference sequence). CDR3 sequence (DNA): TGTGCCAGCAGTTCCGGACTAGCGGACAATGAGCAGTTCTTC. Its protein product is CASSSGLADNEQFF.

This clone was seen only once. The V call is TRBV7-9, the J call TRBJ2-7; 8 bases fit TRBD2. V shed 0 bases and J 12 bases; nucleotides not matched to a gene: 4. There are 12 residues in the CDR3. Germline CDR1 is SEHNR and CDR2 is FQNEAQ (reference sequence). The CDR3 DNA sequence: TGTGCCAGCAGCTTAGCGCGGGGGGAACCGTACTTC. Amino acid sequence: CASSLARGEPYF.

This rearrangement joins TRBV7-2 to TRBJ2-5, with D possibly matching TRBD1 (6 bases). The germline V and J ends were trimmed by 0 bases and 4 bases, with 15 bases remaining between them. The CDR3 has 16 amino acids. Germline CDR1 reads SGHTA; CDR2 reads FQGNSA. CDR3 nucleotide sequence: TGTGCCAGCAGCTTAGCGAGGGGGAACATCATAGAGACCCAGTACTTC. Its protein is CASSLARGNIIETQYF.

This clone was observed a handful of times. The gene calls are TRBV4-1 and TRBJ1-1; 7 bases are shared with TRBD1. The CDR3 is 15 residues long. V was pared by 1 base and J by 5 bases, with 7 bases of the junction left unmatched. Per the germline V gene, CDR1 is MGHRA and CDR2 is YSYEKL. The CDR3 region has the DNA TGCGCCAGCAGCCAAGGACAGGGCTGGAGGACTGAAGCTTTCTTT. It encodes CASSQGQGWRTEAFF.

The rearrangement links TRBV5-3 to TRBJ1-1, with 7 bases aligning to TRBD1. TRBV5-3 is classed as an ORF, of uncertain function. J lost 5 bases, V lost 5 bases, and 18 bases had no gene match. The CDR3 spans 17 residues. In nucleotides, the CDR3 is TGTGCCAGAAGGTGTGGACAGGCGCCCTGTCAAGGTACTGAAGCTTTCTTT. Its protein product is CARRCGQAPCQGTEAFF.